The rows below give T cell receptor beta chains drawn from one sample of a study of T cells in Graves' hyperthyroidism and ophthalmopathy. From the multiplex PCR reads, TCRdb called clonotypes with MiXCR, one entry per CDR3 protein. This sample has 280,000 or so distinct CDR3 sequences, with approximately 26% found just once. The source material was blood. Receptors were obtained from a man aged 35 to 55 with Graves' hyperthyroidism that later progressed to Graves' ophthalmopathy. CDR3s include the opening cysteine and the closing phenylalanine or tryptophan. The D gene is left open where the match is weak. Some rows mark clone size as missing; the rest say once, few, many or name a class of expanded clone.

TRBD2,TRBJ2-5,TRBV6-5,many,TGTGCCAGCAGTAGATCAAGCGGGGGGCAAGAGACCCAGTACTTC,CASSRSSGGQETQYF
.,TRBJ1-2,TRBV18,.,TGTGCCAGCTCACCATATCCCCCGAACTATGGCTACACCTTC,CASSPYPPNYGYTF
.,TRBJ1-1,TRBV28,many,TGTGCCAGCAGGGGTGGGTGGACTGAAGCTTTCTTT,CASRGGWTEAFF
TRBD1,TRBJ1-1,TRBV5-5,many,TGTGCCAGCAGCTTGGAGTGGCGGACAGGGAATGTTGAAGCTTTCTTT,CASSLEWRTGNVEAFF
TRBD1,TRBJ2-2,TRBV6-1,.,TGTGCCAGCAGCCTGACAGGGGGCAACGGGGAGCTGTTTTTT,CASSLTGGNGELFF
TRBD2,TRBJ2-3,TRBV29-1,many,TGCAGCGTCCCTCGTTGGGCGGGAGCTGCAGATACGCAGTATTTT,CSVPRWAGAADTQYF
.,TRBJ1-1,TRBV6-5,many,TGTGCCAGCAGATGGACAGAGAACACTGAAGCTTTCTTT,CASRWTENTEAFF
.,TRBJ2-7,TRBV20-1,many,TGCAGTGCCGAACGGGGTGACTACGAGCAGTACTTC,CSAERGDYEQYF
.,TRBJ2-7,TRBV12-3/TRBV12-4,many,TGTGCCAGCAGTCGCCGGGAGTCCTACGAGCAGTACTTC,CASSRRESYEQYF
TRBD2,TRBJ2-7,TRBV28,many,TGTGCCAGCAGTCCTTCGCGGGGGTCCTCCTACGAGCAGTACTTC,CASSPSRGSSYEQYF
.,TRBJ1-2,TRBV29-1,many,TGCAGCGTTGTATTGGTCAGCTATGGCTACACCTTC,CSVVLVSYGYTF
.,TRBJ2-7,TRBV7-9,many,TGTGCCAGCGGTCGCTGGATTGAGACCTACGAGCAGTACTTC,CASGRWIETYEQYF
.,TRBJ2-7,TRBV5-1,.,TGCGCCAGCATGGGCCAGGACCGCTCCTACGAGCAGTACTTC,CASMGQDRSYEQYF
TRBD1,TRBJ1-5,TRBV20-1,.,TGCAGTGCACGGGACAGGGTAGGCAATCAGCCCCAGCATTTT,CSARDRVGNQPQHF
.,TRBJ1-3,TRBV3-1,few,TGTGCCAGCAGCCAAGGGCCCCAGGTGGGGATAAACACCATATATTTT,CASSQGPQVGINTIYF
.,TRBJ1-1,TRBV7-2,.,TGTGCCAGCAGCACCAGTCGCGGGGTTGCTTTCTTT,CASSTSRGVAFF
TRBD1,TRBJ1-5,TRBV19,many,TGTGCCAGTAGTAGGACAGGGGTCGGGGATCAGCCCCAGCATTTT,CASSRTGVGDQPQHF
TRBD1,TRBJ1-2,TRBV30,.,TGTGCCTCCCCCGCAACAGGGGGGCGAAGCGGCTACACCTTC,CASPATGGRSGYTF
TRBD1,TRBJ1-1,TRBV20-1,.,TGCAGTGCAGTCAAGGGGGCTTTCACTGAAGCTTTCTTT,CSAVKGAFTEAFF
.,TRBJ2-1,TRBV6-5,many,TGTGCCAGCAGTTCGATTGGCGGAAACAATGAGCAGTTCTTC,CASSSIGGNNEQFF
.,TRBJ1-3,TRBV6-1,few,TGTGCCAGCAGCCCCTACGGGGGTTCTGGAAACACCATATATTTT,CASSPYGGSGNTIYF
TRBD2,TRBJ2-7,TRBV6-4,many,TGTGCCAGCAGACAAGGGCCGCGTCCTAGCGGGAGGGCCCGATCCTACGAGCAGTACTTC,CASRQGPRPSGRARSYEQYF
TRBD2,TRBJ2-7,TRBV6-5,.,TGTGCCAGCAGTTACGGGACCGGGAGGTCCTACGAGCAGTACTTC,CASSYGTGRSYEQYF
TRBD2,TRBJ2-7,TRBV19,.,TGTGCCAGTAGTAAGACTAGCGGGGCCTACGAGCAGTACTTC,CASSKTSGAYEQYF
.,TRBJ1-1,TRBV27,many,TGTGCCAGCAGTTTGGGGCGCACTGAAGCTTTCTTT,CASSLGRTEAFF
.,TRBJ1-1,TRBV6-1,few,TGTGCCAGCAGGGCAGGCGCTGAAGCTTTCTTT,CASRAGAEAFF
.,TRBJ2-7,TRBV7-3,many,TGTGCCAGCAGCTTAACGCCCTTCTACGAGCAGTACTTC,CASSLTPFYEQYF
TRBD2,TRBJ2-7,TRBV28,.,TGTGCCAGCAGTTTAGAGGCGGGAGTGAATAACGAGCAGTACTTC,CASSLEAGVNNEQYF
.,TRBJ2-5,TRBV29-1,many,TGCAGCGTCCGAACAGGGAACCAAGAGACCCAGTACTTC,CSVRTGNQETQYF
TRBD2,TRBJ2-7,TRBV9,few,TGTGCCAGCAGCGCGCTAGCGGGAGTTCCCTCCTACGAGCAGTACTTC,CASSALAGVPSYEQYF
TRBD2,TRBJ2-7,TRBV6-1,few,TGTGCCAGTACACGCTCGGGACTACCCTACGAGCAGTACTTC,CASTRSGLPYEQYF
.,TRBJ1-1,TRBV7-9,.,TGTGCCAGCAACCCAGCGACTCTGAACACTGAAGCTTTCTTT,CASNPATLNTEAFF
TRBD2,TRBJ2-7,TRBV10-3,many,TGTGCCATCAGTCGGACTAGCGGATCCTACGAGCAGTACTTC,CAISRTSGSYEQYF
.,TRBJ1-5,TRBV27,many,TGTGCCAGCAGTTTGCAGGGCTATAGCAATCAGCCCCAGCATTTT,CASSLQGYSNQPQHF
TRBD2,TRBJ2-7,TRBV3-1,few,TGTGCCAGCAGCCTCGGGACTAGCGTCCACGAGCAGTACTTC,CASSLGTSVHEQYF
.,TRBJ2-7,TRBV7-9,.,TGTGCCAGCAGAAAGGGGGGACTAGAGCAGTACTTC,CASRKGGLEQYF
TRBD1,TRBJ1-5,TRBV19,.,TGTGCCAGTAGTACCCCTGGACAGGGCTTCCAGCCCCAGCATTTT,CASSTPGQGFQPQHF
TRBD1,TRBJ1-6,TRBV28,.,TGTGCCAGCAGTCCCTCCGGGACAGGGGGATCACCCCTCCACTTT,CASSPSGTGGSPLHF
TRBD1,TRBJ2-3,TRBV6-5,.,TGTGCCAGCAGTCACCAGGGGGTGGATACGCAGTATTTT,CASSHQGVDTQYF
.,TRBJ1-1,TRBV6-5,.,TGTGCCAGCAGTTACCGCAACATTGCACCCCTCCCGGGAGCTTTCTTT,CASSYRNIAPLPGAFF
.,TRBJ2-7,TRBV4-1,few,TGCGCCAGCAGCCTGGAGGGGAACTACGAGCAGTACTTC,CASSLEGNYEQYF
.,TRBJ1-5,TRBV18,many,TGTGCCAGCTCACCGGTAGAATTAAGCAATCAGCCCCAGCATTTT,CASSPVELSNQPQHF
.,TRBJ2-7,TRBV28,many,TGTGCCAGCAGTTTAAGGGGGGGCGCGCAGTACTTC,CASSLRGGAQYF
.,TRBJ1-2,TRBV28,.,TGTGCCAGCAGTTCATCCCCGGGTCCGGTCACAGTCTATGGCTACACCTTC,CASSSSPGPVTVYGYTF
.,TRBJ1-1,TRBV5-1,many,TGCGCCAGCAGCCCCGGCGGGGAAGCTTTCTTT,CASSPGGEAFF
.,TRBJ2-2,TRBV10-3,many,TGTGCCATCAGCCCCGACAAAAACACCGGGGAGCTGTTTTTT,CAISPDKNTGELFF
.,TRBJ2-5,TRBV27,many,TGTGCCAGCAGTTCACTCGGGCGGCTAGAGACCCAGTACTTC,CASSSLGRLETQYF
.,TRBJ2-2,TRBV12-3/TRBV12-4,many,TGTGCCAGCAGTTTTATCTCTCAGGGCACCGGGGAGCTGTTTTTT,CASSFISQGTGELFF
TRBD1,TRBJ2-5,TRBV24-1,.,TGTGCCACCAGTGACCCGACAGGGTCAGAGACCCAGTACTTC,CATSDPTGSETQYF
.,TRBJ1-5,TRBV28,medium-sized,TGTGCCAGCAGTGACGGGGGGCCGAATCAGCCCCAGCATTTT,CASSDGGPNQPQHF
.,TRBJ1-5,TRBV28,many,TGTGCCAGCATCCGAGCCAATCAGCCCCAGCATTTT,CASIRANQPQHF
.,TRBJ1-3,TRBV7-8,many,TGTGCCAGCAGCTTTGGGGGACACTCTGGAAACACCATATATTTT,CASSFGGHSGNTIYF
.,TRBJ2-7,TRBV6-4,.,TGTGCCAGCGCAGTTTCCTACGAGCAGTACTTC,CASAVSYEQYF
.,TRBJ2-7,TRBV2,.,TGTGCCAGCAGTACTCGACTGGCCTCCTACGAGCAGTACTTC,CASSTRLASYEQYF